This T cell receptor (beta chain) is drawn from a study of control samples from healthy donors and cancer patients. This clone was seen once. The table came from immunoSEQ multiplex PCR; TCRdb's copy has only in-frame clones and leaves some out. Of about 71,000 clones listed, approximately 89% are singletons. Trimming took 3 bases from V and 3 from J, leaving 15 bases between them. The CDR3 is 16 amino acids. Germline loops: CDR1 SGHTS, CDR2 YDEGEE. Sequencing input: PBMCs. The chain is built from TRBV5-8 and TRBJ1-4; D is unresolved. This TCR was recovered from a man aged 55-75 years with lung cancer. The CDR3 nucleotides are TGTGCCAGCAGCTGGGGAGGGAGTAGCGCTAATGAAAAACTGTTTTTT. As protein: CASSWGGSSANEKLFF. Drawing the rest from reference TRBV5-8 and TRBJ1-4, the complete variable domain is EAGVTQSPTHLIKTRGQQATLRCSPISGHTSVYWYQQALGLGLQFLLWYDEGEERNRGNFPPRFSGRQFPNYSSELNVNALELEDSALYLCASSWGGSSANEKLFFGSGTQLSVL.